Below, 6 T cell receptor beta chains from the same sample are listed, as sequenced in a study of cytomegalovirus exposure and HLA in healthy donors. Primers: 60 Vbeta forward and 13 Jbeta reverse. The repertoire was sequenced with immunoSEQ multiplex PCR; TCRdb's copy has only in-frame clones and lacks some. The table includes roughly 130,000 clones, roughly four fifths detected once. Specimen: PBMCs. The receptors derive from a woman in her forties or fifties in good health and CMV-seronegative.

This sequence joins TRBV5-4 and TRBJ2-2; TRBD2 aligns across 9 bases. This CDR3 has 18 amino acids. Germline V gene sequence: CDR1 SGHNT, CDR2 YYREEE (reference sequence). The V segment lost 1 base and the J segment 2 bases; nucleotides outside the gene matches: 9. As DNA, the CDR3 is TGTGCCAGCAGCTTGCCTAGCGGGACCCATCTTAACACCGGGGAGCTGTTTTTT. Protein sequence: CASSLPSGTHLNTGELFF.

This sequence joins TRBV12-5 and TRBJ2-3; 10 bases map to TRBD1. V was pared by 0 bases and J by 4 bases, with 4 bases of the junction left unmatched. The CDR3 totals 16 residues. CDR1 and CDR2 from the germline V gene are LGHNT and FRNRAP. This CDR3 reads CASGLVGTGVPDTQYF. CDR3 DNA sequence: TGTGCTAGTGGTTTGGTCGGGACAGGGGTGCCAGATACGCAGTATTTT.

The V and J genes are TRBV19 and TRBJ2-1, with 11 bases that match TRBD1. The CDR3 sequence is 15 residues long. J lost 4 bases, V lost 6 bases, and 5 bases had no gene match. Looked up from germline, CDR1 is LNHDA and CDR2 is SQIVND (reference sequence). The CDR3 reads CASRAGQGVYNEQFF. In nucleotides, the CDR3 is TGTGCCAGTAGAGCGGGACAGGGGGTGTACAATGAGCAGTTCTTC.

The CDR3 sequence is CASGLSDEQFF. The DNA of the CDR3 is TGTGCTAGTGGTTTGTCTGATGAGCAGTTCTTC. The chain uses TRBV12-5 and TRBJ2-1; D unresolved. The CDR3 has 11 residues. With 2 bases removed from V and 8 bases from J, the gap between germline ends came to 4 bases. Looked up from germline, CDR1 is LGHNT and CDR2 is FRNRAP.

The V gene is TRBV6-5, the J gene TRBJ2-1; 7 positions match TRBD2. The CDR3 loop spans 13 amino acids. The germline gives CDR1 MNHEY, CDR2 SVGAGI. J was trimmed by 7 bases and V by 6 bases; bases with no gene match: 6. This CDR3 is CASSPTSRNEQFF. Written as DNA, the CDR3 is TGTGCCAGCAGCCCGACTAGCCGGAATGAGCAGTTCTTC.

V gene TRBV7-3 combines with J gene TRBJ2-7, with D possibly TRBD2 on 6 matching bases. V shed 3 bases and J shed 2 bases, with 8 bases lying between them. The germline gives CDR1 SGHTA, CDR2 FQGTGA. The CDR3 consists of 13 residues. CDR3 amino acids: CASSLDYPYEQYF. In DNA, the CDR3 is TGTGCCAGCAGCTTGGACTACCCCTACGAGCAGTACTTC.